This T cell receptor beta chain emerged from a study of cytomegalovirus exposure and HLA in healthy donors. Study-wide results and caveats: Productive status was seen about 90% or about 30% of the time for most TCR beta V segments in an earlier analysis.

Germline CDR1 and CDR2: SGHKS and YYEKEE (reference sequence). The CDR3 loop spans 15 amino acids. The V segment lost 4 bases and the J segment 2 bases; nucleotides outside the gene matches: 4. The study ran its PCR with 60 Vbeta and 13 Jbeta primers. Data came from immunoSEQ multiplex PCR; TCRdb stores just in-frame clones and leaves some out. Seen here are some 110,000 clones, roughly 76% observed once, and the top ten hold approximately 7.2%. As regards this clone: Its antigen is not known.

Donors counted as nominally healthy when sampled, yet unrecorded immune exposures were likely. The origin of this receptor is a man under 40 in good health and CMV-seropositive. Sequencing input: PBMCs. The rearrangement joins TRBV5-5 to TRBJ2-1, with 9 bases lining up with TRBD1. The CDR3 region is CASSAGQGPYNEQFF. CDR3 sequence (DNA): TGTGCCAGCAGCGCCGGACAGGGGCCCTACAATGAGCAGTTCTTC.